These 9 T cell receptor beta chains originate from one sample sequenced in a study of control samples from healthy donors and cancer patients. Clones were read by immunoSEQ multiplex PCR, and TCRdb kept only the in-frame ones, dropping some. Here the sample spans some 200,000 clones, roughly 94% being singletons. The specimen sequenced was blood. These receptors were collected from a man over 45 in good health.

This rearrangement joins TRBV7-6 to TRBJ1-6; D gene uncertain. V was shortened by 1 base and J by 5 bases, with 18 bases between the two germline ends. The V gene's germline CDR1 is SGHVS and CDR2 FNYEAQ. CDR3 length equals 18 residues. The CDR3 reads CASSLEVMRATDNSPLHF. The DNA for the CDR3 is TGTGCCAGCAGCTTAGAAGTGATGCGGGCCACGGATAATTCACCCCTCCACTTT. Based on the CDR3 plus reference TRBV7-6 and TRBJ1-6, the full variable domain is GAGVSQSPRYKVTKRGQDVALRCDPISGHVSLYWYRQALGQGPEFLTYFNYEAQQDKSGLPNDRFSAERPEGSISTLTIQRTEQRDSAMYRCASSLEVMRATDNSPLHFGNGTRLTVT.

The V gene is TRBV19, the J gene TRBJ2-1; TRBD1 matches 8 bases. V lost 1 base, J lost 9 bases, and 5 bases stayed unmatched. The CDR3 covers 14 residues. In germline, CDR1 is LNHDA, CDR2 SQIVND (reference sequence). The CDR3 DNA reads TGTGCCAGTAGTATAGGGACAGGGCCTGGTGAGCAGTTCTTC. It translates to CASSIGTGPGEQFF.

This clone was seen a single time. This chain links TRBV18 with TRBJ1-5; a possible D gene is TRBD1 (6 bases). Germline assignment: CDR1 KGHSH and CDR2 LQKENI. V was clipped by 5 bases and J by 3 bases, with 8 bases between them. The CDR3 totals 13 residues. The CDR3 bases are TGTGCCAGCTCAGGGGGCAACAATCAGCCCCAGCATTTT. It specifies CASSGGNNQPQHF.

This clone was picked up one time. This rearrangement joins TRBV19 to TRBJ1-4; TRBD1 agrees at 11 bases. This CDR3 has 15 residues. The junction had 6 bases not matched to a gene; V was cut back by 5 bases and J by 7 bases. CDR1 is LNHDA and CDR2 is SQIVND in the germline V gene (reference sequence). Written as DNA, the CDR3 is TGTGCCAGTAGTTCCCGGGACAGGGGGACTGAAAAACTGTTTTTT. Amino acid sequence: CASSSRDRGTEKLFF.

The V and J genes are TRBV28 and TRBJ2-3, with 8 bases that match TRBD1. Germline V gene lookup returns CDR1 MDHEN and CDR2 SYDVKM. J was trimmed by 2 bases and V by 6 bases; bases with no gene match: 16. The CDR3 contains 18 residues. CDR3 nucleotides: TGTGCCAGCAGCCCATTCTATATACTGGACAGGGCCACAGATACGCAGTATTTT. Translated: CASSPFYILDRATDTQYF.

This chain joins TRBV18 and TRBJ2-2; D gene unclear. With 0 bases removed from V and 2 bases from J, the gap between germline ends came to 7 bases. The CDR3 has 15 amino acids. Germline CDR1 is KGHSH and CDR2 is LQKENI. The CDR3 sequence is CASSPPGPNTGELFF. In DNA, the CDR3 is TGTGCCAGCTCACCACCGGGCCCTAACACCGGGGAGCTGTTTTTT.

On this clone: One end of the junction does not line up with germline, which may come from a read error. The V gene is TRBV6-5, the J gene TRBJ2-7; D uncertain. Germline V lookup: CDR1 MNHEY, CDR2 SVGAGI. The length of the CDR3 is 12 residues. The CDR3 here is CASSYSPRPSHF. DNA for the CDR3: TGTGCCAGCAGTTACTCGCCGAGGCCTTCCCACTTC.

The chain links TRBV5-6 to TRBJ2-3, with 7 bases matching TRBD2. Looked up from germline, CDR1 is SGHDT and CDR2 is YYEEEE. This CDR3 region has 16 residues. With V trimmed by 4 bases and J by 2 bases, 10 bases remained unmatched. CDR3 DNA sequence: TGTGCCAGCAGCCGCTATGAGGCGGGGGTCACAGATACGCAGTATTTT. Translating gives CASSRYEAGVTDTQYF.

CDR3 protein: CASSSTRTGLAYEQFF. DNA of the CDR3: TGTGCCAGCAGCTCTACCAGGACAGGCCTCGCGTATGAGCAGTTCTTC. The V and J genes are TRBV5-5 and TRBJ2-1; TRBD1 matches 7 bases. CDR3 length equals 16 residues. V lost 3 bases and J lost 8; bases outside the gene matches: 14. Germline V gene data show CDR1 as SGHKS and CDR2 as YYEKEE (reference sequence).